A single sample gave rise to the 19 T cell receptor beta chains below, sequenced in a study of T cell repertoires in cytomegalovirus infection. One entry per CDR3 protein results from TCRdb running MiXCR on the reads. The sample yields 450,000 to 550,000 distinct CDR3 sequences, 15% to 20% seen once. The source material was CD8+ T cells from PBMCs. The receptor set was obtained from a human donor in good health (CMV status not recorded). Some clones in this sample may be carry-over from other donors' samples.

This clonotype was counted at least ten times. J is TRBJ1-6 and V is TRBV27; D remains ambiguous. This CDR3 has 14 residues. V was cut by 4 bases and J by 2 bases, with 6 bases left in between. Germline CDR1 reads MNHEY; CDR2 reads SMNVEV (reference sequence). In DNA, the CDR3 is TGTGCCAGCAGTTATGGTCCCTATAATTCACCCCTCCACTTT. Protein: CASSYGPYNSPLHF.

CDR3 region: CASSPDGRGSNQPQHF. The CDR3 coding sequence is TGTGCCAGCAGCCCGGACGGGCGGGGTAGCAATCAGCCCCAGCATTTT. This chain joins TRBV14 and TRBJ1-5; D is unclear. The CDR3 contains 16 residues. Trimming removed 4 bases from V and 0 bases from J, with 13 bases in between. Germline values: CDR1 SGHDN, CDR2 FVKESK.

This clonotype was observed a few times. The CDR3 loop reads CSAALAGETYEQYF. CDR3 nucleotide sequence: TGCAGTGCAGCACTAGCGGGAGAGACCTACGAGCAGTACTTC. This chain uses TRBV20-1 with TRBJ2-7, with 11 bases identical to TRBD2. The germline V gene has CDR1 DFQATT and CDR2 SNEGSKA (reference sequence). The trim removed 6 bases at V and 2 bases at J, leaving 6 bases unmatched. CDR3 length: 14 amino acids.

Ten or more counts support this clonotype. This rearrangement joins TRBV2 to TRBJ1-4; TRBD1 matches at 11 bases. V gave up 5 bases and J gave up 8 bases; unmatched junction bases: 7. This CDR3 has 15 amino acids. Germline V gene sequence: CDR1 SNHLY, CDR2 FYNNEI. CDR3 sequence: CASSTGQGVREKLFF. The CDR3 DNA sequence: TGTGCCAGCAGTACGGGACAGGGGGTACGGGAAAAACTGTTTTTT.

This clonotype was picked up a small number of times. V and J are TRBV5-8 and TRBJ2-1; TRBD1 matches at 8 bases. This CDR3 region has 18 residues. Germline V gene lookup returns CDR1 SGHTS and CDR2 YDEGEE. The V segment lost 0 bases and the J segment 5 bases; nucleotides outside the gene matches: 13. CDR3 loop: CASSLVYLTGARDNEQFF. The CDR3 DNA follows: TGTGCCAGCAGCTTGGTGTACCTGACAGGGGCAAGAGACAATGAGCAGTTCTTC.

The chain uses TRBV4-1 and TRBJ2-2, with TRBD2 as a possible D gene (5 bases). The germline V and J ends were trimmed by 1 base and 7 bases, with 10 bases remaining between them. The CDR3 has 14 residues. Germline-derived CDR1 and CDR2 are MGHRA and YSYEKL. As DNA, the CDR3 is TGCGCCAGCAGCCAAGCGCGGACTTACGGGGAGCTGTTTTTT. It translates to CASSQARTYGELFF.

This clonotype was found many times. V is TRBV7-8 and J is TRBJ1-1; D remains unclear. The CDR3 loop spans 15 amino acids. The germline V gene encodes CDR1 SGHVS and CDR2 FQNEAQ. Trimming removed 8 bases from V and 1 base from J, with 17 bases in between. The CDR3 loop reads CASRSQAFKNTEAFF. In DNA form, the CDR3 reads TGTGCCAGCCGCTCCCAGGCCTTCAAGAACACTGAAGCTTTCTTT.

This clonotype was detected many times. The V gene is TRBV7-9, the J gene TRBJ1-2; possible D gene TRBD1, 5 bases. CDR1 SEHNR and CDR2 FQNEAQ come from the germline V gene (reference sequence). There are 14 residues in the CDR3. With 7 bases removed from V and 8 bases from J, the gap between germline ends came to 20 bases. CDR3 in amino acids: CASIDSIQPDGYTF. CDR3 DNA sequence: TGTGCCAGCATAGACAGCATCCAACCGGACGGCTACACCTTC. The variable domain in full, completed from reference TRBV7-9 and TRBJ1-2, reads DTGVSQNPRHKITKRGQNVTFRCDPISEHNRLYWYRQTLGQGPEFLTYFQNEAQLEKSRLLSDRFSAERPKGSFSTLEIQRTEQGDSAMYLCASIDSIQPDGYTFGSGTRLTVV.

This clonotype appeared many times. This sequence joins TRBV27 and TRBJ2-3; D may correspond to TRBD1 or TRBD2 (5 bases each). Germline CDR1 MNHEY, CDR2 SMNVEV (reference sequence). This CDR3 has 13 amino acids. The germline V and J ends were trimmed by 8 bases and 5 bases, with 14 bases remaining between them. In DNA form, the CDR3 reads TGTGCCAGCTCGTCCGGGGCCGAAGATACGCAGTATTTT. This codes for CASSSGAEDTQYF.

This clonotype was detected only a few times. CDR3: CASSGGGAGTQYF. CDR3 bases: TGTGCCAGCAGCGGGGGGGGGGCCGGGACCCAGTACTTC. The V call is TRBV9, the J call TRBJ2-5; the D gene is possibly TRBD2 (7 bases). The germline gives CDR1 SGDLS, CDR2 YYNGEE. V lost 3 bases and J lost 7, with 13 bases in between. There are 13 residues in the CDR3.

This clonotype was counted only a few times. V and J are TRBV5-6 and TRBJ2-1; TRBD1 aligns across 7 bases. The ends lost 4 bases at V and 8 bases at J; junction bases unmatched: 6. Per germline, CDR1 SGHDT and CDR2 YYEEEE. The CDR3 totals 13 residues. The chain's CDR3 is CASSTDRVDEQFF. Here the CDR3 DNA reads TGTGCCAGCAGCACCGACAGGGTGGATGAGCAGTTCTTC.

Ten or more counts support this clonotype. The DNA of the CDR3 is TGTGCCAGCAGCCCCCGGCAACAGGGGTCCTACGAGCAGTACTTC. It codes for CASSPRQQGSYEQYF. V gene TRBV7-2 combines with J gene TRBJ2-7, with 7 positions matching TRBD1. Germline V gene lookup returns CDR1 SGHTA and CDR2 FQGNSA. This CDR3 is built from 15 residues. After removal of 5 bases from V and 1 base from J, the junction contained 8 bases not matched to a gene.

This clonotype was observed a handful of times. The chain links TRBV12-5 to TRBJ1-4, with a weak D call TRBD1 (6 bases). The V end lost 6 bases, the J end lost 8 bases, and 22 bases lay between the germline ends. The CDR3 extends over 16 amino acids. CDR1 and CDR2 (germline): LGHNT, FRNRAP. CDR3 sequence (DNA): TGTGCTAGTGGCCCGGAGGGAGAGGGGGAGGGCGAAAAACTGTTTTTT. The encoded protein is CASGPEGEGEGEKLFF.

A word on this clonotype: A much more abundant neighbour one base away suggests this may be a read error. The chain is built from TRBV27 and TRBJ1-5; possible D gene TRBD1, 5 bases. The CDR3 runs 17 residues. The germline gives CDR1 MNHEY, CDR2 SMNVEV (reference sequence). The V and J ends lost 2 bases and 3 bases respectively, with 17 bases between them. CDR3 protein: CASSLPNWGGNNQPQHF. The CDR3 DNA is TGTGCCAGCAGTTTACCGAATTGGGGGGGTAACAATCAGCCCCAGCATTTT.

This clonotype was seen at least ten times. The chain combines TRBV10-2 with TRBJ2-7; D ambiguous. CDR1 is WSHSY and CDR2 is SAAADI in the germline V gene. Trimming cost V 2 bases and J 0 bases, with 5 bases left between them. CDR3 length: 13 residues. The CDR3 reads CASSEPASYEQYF. As DNA, the CDR3 is TGCGCCAGCAGTGAGCCAGCCTCCTACGAGCAGTACTTC.

In this sample, this clonotype turned up many times. This rearrangement joins TRBV6-5 to TRBJ2-1; 7 bases fit TRBD2. Germline CDR1 reads MNHEY; CDR2 reads SVGAGI. This CDR3 has 16 residues. Losses at the gene ends were 0 bases for V and 0 bases for J; bases not matched to a gene: 2. The CDR3 spells CASSYSAGSSYNEQFF. Here the CDR3 DNA reads TGTGCCAGCAGTTACTCAGCGGGAAGCTCCTACAATGAGCAGTTCTTC.

A word on this clonotype: Because the CDR3 is missing its conserved closing phenylalanine or tryptophan, this is likely a read error. The chain uses TRBV5-6 and TRBJ2-7, with TRBD2 matching 7 bases. The J segment lost 4 bases and the V segment lost 2 bases, leaving 9 bases of the junction unmatched. CDR3 length: 15 amino acids. Germline V gene sequence: CDR1 SGHDT, CDR2 YYEEEE. The DNA for the CDR3 is TGTGCCAGCAGCTTTACGGGAGGAGGTTTTTACGAGCAGTACTTA. It is translated as CASSFTGGGFYEQYL.

The rearrangement links TRBV27 to TRBJ1-5; TRBD1 is a possible D gene (5 bases). CDR1 MNHEY and CDR2 SMNVEV come from the germline V gene (reference sequence). V shed 2 bases and J shed 4 bases, with 15 bases lying between them. The CDR3 runs to 16 residues. This CDR3 reads CASSLGSRGSNQPQHF. CDR3 nucleotide sequence: TGTGCCAGCAGTTTAGGTTCGAGGGGATCGAATCAGCCCCAGCATTTT.

This clonotype was seen repeatedly, ten times or more. This chain connects TRBV7-2 to TRBJ1-2; D not certain. The CDR3 is 14 residues long. V lost 0 bases and J 6 bases, leaving 11 bases between the germline ends. CDR1 is SGHTA and CDR2 is FQGNSA in the germline V gene. The CDR3 nucleotides are TGTGCCAGCAGCTTAGCGCGCGAACGAGATGGCTACACCTTC. Translation: CASSLARERDGYTF. The whole variable domain, filled in from reference TRBV7-2 and TRBJ1-2, reads GAGVSQSPSNKVTEKGKDVELRCDPISGHTALYWYRQSLGQGLEFLIYFQGNSAPDKSGLPSDRFSAERTGGSVSTLTIQRTQQEDSAVYLCASSLARERDGYTFGSGTRLTVV.